The 4 T cell receptor beta chains given below trace back to one sample, sequenced in a study of T cells in Graves' hyperthyroidism and ophthalmopathy (dated by TCRdb to about 2019). Library construction relied on multiplex PCR. The sequencer was an Illumina HiSeq 2000. Amplification of TCR beta CDR3 regions was carried out from RNA transcripts. The TCR CDR3 was subjected to a first round of RT-PCR using the HTBI primer set and the Qiagen OneStep RT-PCR kit. TCRdb trimmed the raw reads at Q25, called clones with MiXCR and kept productive beta chains. CDR3 protein duplicates are merged, each entry listing the most common genes and DNA. The sample data list over 700,000 distinct CDR3 sequences, and 18% of these were observed just once. The top ten clonotypes cover 16% of the sample. What was sequenced was blood. The receptors stem from a woman between 45 and 65 years old with Graves' hyperthyroidism that later progressed to Graves' ophthalmopathy.

This clonotype was counted many times. The chain employs TRBV3-1 and TRBJ2-2; D is ambiguous. Germline V lookup: CDR1 LGHDT, CDR2 YNNKEL (reference sequence). Trimming removed 0 bases from V and 8 bases from J, with 10 bases in between. CDR3 length: 14 amino acids. CDR3 sequence reads: CASSQDPTGGELFF. The CDR3 DNA sequence: TGTGCCAGCAGCCAAGACCCTACCGGGGGGGAGCTGTTTTTT.

The CDR3 DNA reads TGTGCCAGCATGCGAGGACGTACTAATGAAAAACTGTTTTTT. Protein: CASMRGRTNEKLFF. The genes are TRBV27 and TRBJ1-4, with D uncertain. The CDR3 consists of 14 residues. Germline V gives CDR1 MNHEY, CDR2 SMNVEV (reference sequence). V dropped 7 bases and J dropped 2 bases, with 11 bases sitting between them.

V and J are TRBV6-2 or TRBV6-3 and TRBJ2-5, with 9 bases fitting TRBD2. The J segment lost 0 bases and the V segment lost 8 bases, leaving 7 bases of the junction unmatched. Germline V CDR1 and CDR2: MNHEY, SVGEGT. The CDR3 is made up of 15 amino acids. CDR3 amino acids: CASAAGGGDQETQYF. The CDR3 DNA sequence: TGTGCCAGCGCCGCTGGCGGGGGGGACCAAGAGACCCAGTACTTC.

This sequence joins TRBV19 and TRBJ2-3; 10 nucleotides agree with TRBD1. This CDR3 spans 16 amino acids. Germline V gene lookup returns CDR1 LNHDA and CDR2 SQIVND (reference sequence). V shed 5 bases and J 3 bases; nucleotides not matched to a gene: 8. In nucleotides, the CDR3 is TGTGCCAGTAGTCCTCTCGGGGACAGGGGAACAGATACGCAGTATTTT. Translated, it gives CASSPLGDRGTDTQYF.